Here is one T cell receptor (beta chain) with its context. The germline V gene encodes CDR1 MNHNY and CDR2 SVGAGI (reference sequence). CDR3 length: 13 residues. Trimming shortened V by 0 bases and J by 3 bases, and 5 bases separated the two germline ends. In the original processing: How many nucleated cells were present was estimated from reference gene primer amplification. TCRdb's copy holds only in-frame clones and misses some; the assay was immunoSEQ multiplex PCR. That table supplies the V and J calls and clone size; D and trimming were determined from the DNA. The sample consists of about 210,000 clones, about 80% of them appearing once. The data were taken from a study of blood T cell repertoires in COVID-19. Study-level background: Acute-phase and convalescent COVID-19 samples originated in the United States, Italy and Spain. T cells, B-cell-depleted T cells, or PBMCs provided the cDNA or gDNA that served as material.

The source is a woman aged 40 to 55 with active or convalescent COVID-19. The chain couples TRBV6-6 to TRBJ1-1; no firm D call. Sequencing was done on a sample of peripheral blood. In DNA, the CDR3 is TGTGCCAGCAGTTACTCGAGAGACACTGAAGCTTTCTTT. Protein product: CASSYSRDTEAFF.